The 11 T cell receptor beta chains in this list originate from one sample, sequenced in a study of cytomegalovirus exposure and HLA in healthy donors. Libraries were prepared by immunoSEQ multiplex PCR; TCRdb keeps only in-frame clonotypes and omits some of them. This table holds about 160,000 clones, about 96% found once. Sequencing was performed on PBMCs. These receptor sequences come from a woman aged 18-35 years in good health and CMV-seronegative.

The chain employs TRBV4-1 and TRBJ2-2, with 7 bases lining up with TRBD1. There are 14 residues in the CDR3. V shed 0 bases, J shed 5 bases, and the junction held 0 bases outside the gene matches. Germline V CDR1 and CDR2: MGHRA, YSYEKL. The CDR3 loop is CASSQDRGTGELFF. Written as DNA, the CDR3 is TGCGCCAGCAGCCAAGACAGGGGGACCGGGGAGCTGTTTTTT.

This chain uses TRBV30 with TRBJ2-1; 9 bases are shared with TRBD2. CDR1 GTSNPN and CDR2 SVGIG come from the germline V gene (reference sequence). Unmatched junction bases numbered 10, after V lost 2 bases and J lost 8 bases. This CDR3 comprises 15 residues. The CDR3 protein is CAWSTRGLATHEQFF. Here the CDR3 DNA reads TGTGCCTGGAGTACCCGGGGACTAGCTACCCATGAGCAGTTCTTC.

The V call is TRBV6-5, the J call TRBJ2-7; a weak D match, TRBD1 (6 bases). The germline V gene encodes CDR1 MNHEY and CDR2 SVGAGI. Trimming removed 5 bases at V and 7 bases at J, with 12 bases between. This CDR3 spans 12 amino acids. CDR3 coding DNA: TGTGCCAGCAGTAGCATCGGACAGGAGCAGTACTTC. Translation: CASSSIGQEQYF.

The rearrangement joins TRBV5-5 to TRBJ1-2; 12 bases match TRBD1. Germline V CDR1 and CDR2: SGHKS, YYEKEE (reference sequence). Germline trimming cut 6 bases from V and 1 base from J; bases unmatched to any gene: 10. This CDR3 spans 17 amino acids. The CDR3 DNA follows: TGTGCCAGCAACTTTCCGGGACAGGGGGCTTTTAACTATGGCTACACCTTC. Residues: CASNFPGQGAFNYGYTF.

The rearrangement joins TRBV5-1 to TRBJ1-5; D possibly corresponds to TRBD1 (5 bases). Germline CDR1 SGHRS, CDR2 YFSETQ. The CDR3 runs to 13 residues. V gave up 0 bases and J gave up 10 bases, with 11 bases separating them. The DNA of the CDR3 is TGCGCCAGCAGCTTGGAAGCGGGGGTACCCCAGCATTTT. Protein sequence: CASSLEAGVPQHF.

CDR3 region: CASSQYRQGDYGYTF. DNA for the CDR3: TGCGCCAGCAGCCAATACCGACAGGGAGACTATGGCTACACCTTC. J is TRBJ1-2 and V is TRBV4-3, with 7 bases matching TRBD1. This CDR3 is 15 amino acids long. The V gene's germline CDR1 is LGHNA and CDR2 YSLEER. V was clipped by 2 bases and J by 3 bases; unmatched bases: 6.

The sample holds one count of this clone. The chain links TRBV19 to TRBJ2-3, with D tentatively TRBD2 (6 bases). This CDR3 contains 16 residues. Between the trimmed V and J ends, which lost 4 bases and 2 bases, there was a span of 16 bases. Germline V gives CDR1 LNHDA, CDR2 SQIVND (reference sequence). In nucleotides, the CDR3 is TGTGCCAGTAGTAACCGGCTGATAGCGGTCACAGATACGCAGTATTTT. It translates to CASSNRLIAVTDTQYF.

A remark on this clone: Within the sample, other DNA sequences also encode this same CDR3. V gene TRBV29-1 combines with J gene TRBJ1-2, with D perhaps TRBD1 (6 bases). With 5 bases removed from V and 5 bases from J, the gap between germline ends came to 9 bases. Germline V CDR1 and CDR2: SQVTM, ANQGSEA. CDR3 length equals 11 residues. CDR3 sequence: CSVTGSYGYTF. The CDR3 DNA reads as TGCAGCGTTACAGGGAGTTATGGCTACACCTTC.

The chain's CDR3 is CASSSAGGNEKLFF. In DNA form, the CDR3 reads TGTGCCAGCTCAAGTGCGGGGGGGAATGAAAAACTGTTTTTT. The chain recombines TRBV18 with TRBJ1-4, with a weak D call TRBD1 (5 bases). V gave up 5 bases and J gave up 5 bases, with 12 bases separating them. This CDR3 region has 14 residues. Germline assignment: CDR1 KGHSH and CDR2 LQKENI.

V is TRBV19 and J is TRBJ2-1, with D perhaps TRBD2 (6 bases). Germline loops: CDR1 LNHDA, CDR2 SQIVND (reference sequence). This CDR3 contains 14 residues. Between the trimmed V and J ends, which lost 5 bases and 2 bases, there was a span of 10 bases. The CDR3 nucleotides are TGTGCCAGTAGTCCAGGGACTCCCTACAATGAGCAGTTCTTC. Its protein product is CASSPGTPYNEQFF.

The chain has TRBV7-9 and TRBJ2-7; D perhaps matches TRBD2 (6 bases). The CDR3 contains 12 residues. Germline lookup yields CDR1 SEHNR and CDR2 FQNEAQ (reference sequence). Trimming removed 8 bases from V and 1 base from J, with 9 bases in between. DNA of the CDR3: TGTGCCAGCGGTGCGGGGTCCTACGAGCAGTACTTC. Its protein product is CASGAGSYEQYF.